This T cell receptor beta chain was sequenced during a study of T cells after yellow fever vaccination. This clonotype was seen at least ten times. The CDR3 sequence is 15 residues long. From germline, CDR1 is LGHNA and CDR2 YNFKEQ. Between the trimmed V and J ends, which lost 0 bases and 4 bases, there was a span of 10 bases. TCRdb ran MiXCR on the 5' RACE reads and lists one entry per CDR3 protein. The sample has a few hundred thousand distinct CDR3 sequences; roughly 3.5% are singletons. This clonotype was obtained from a man aged 18 to 29 who received the YFV17D yellow fever vaccine. This chain joins TRBV4-2 and TRBJ2-1; no firm D call. The material was PBMCs, obtained on the day of the yellow fever booster vaccination. The CDR3 coding sequence is TGTGCCAGCAGCCAAGATCTCGGGTCTTACAATGAGCAGTTCTTC. Translating gives CASSQDLGSYNEQFF.